This T cell receptor (beta chain) was identified in a study of T cells in Graves' hyperthyroidism and ophthalmopathy. The CDR3 has 15 residues. Germline CDR1 reads SGHTA; CDR2 reads FQGNSA. V dropped 3 bases and J dropped 2 bases, with 8 bases sitting between them. Remarks on this clonotype: Its antigen is undetermined.

Broader study findings: Also found in blood were most expanded thyroid clonotypes above 0.001.

Amplification of TCR beta CDR3 regions was performed using RNA transcripts as template. First-round RT-PCR targeting the TCR CDR3 was performed with the HTBI primer set. Each CDR3 protein is one row after TCRdb ran MiXCR on the multiplex PCR reads. There are under 700,000 distinct CDR3 sequences in the sample; roughly 17% occur only once, and under 20% lies in the top ten. The sample consisted of blood. The chain is built from TRBV7-2 and TRBJ1-6, with no clear D. This receptor was obtained from a woman aged 18 to 35 with Graves' hyperthyroidism. The CDR3 region is CASSFGLPYNSPLHF. Written as DNA, the CDR3 is TGTGCCAGCAGCTTCGGGTTGCCCTATAATTCACCCCTCCACTTT.